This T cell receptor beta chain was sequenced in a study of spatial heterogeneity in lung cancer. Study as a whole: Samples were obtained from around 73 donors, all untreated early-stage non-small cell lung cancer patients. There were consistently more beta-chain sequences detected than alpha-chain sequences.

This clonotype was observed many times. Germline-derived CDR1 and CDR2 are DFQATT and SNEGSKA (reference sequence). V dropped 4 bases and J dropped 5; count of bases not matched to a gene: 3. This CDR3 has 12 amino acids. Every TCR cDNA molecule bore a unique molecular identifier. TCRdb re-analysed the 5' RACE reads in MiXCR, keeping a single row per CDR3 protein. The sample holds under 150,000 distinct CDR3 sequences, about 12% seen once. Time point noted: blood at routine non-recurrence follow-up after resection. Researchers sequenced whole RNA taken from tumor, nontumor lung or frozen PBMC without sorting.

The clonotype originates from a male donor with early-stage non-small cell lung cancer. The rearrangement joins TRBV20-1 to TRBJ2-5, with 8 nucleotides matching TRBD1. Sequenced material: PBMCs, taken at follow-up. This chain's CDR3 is CSAKTGAETQYF. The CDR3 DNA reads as TGCAGTGCTAAGACAGGGGCTGAGACCCAGTACTTC.